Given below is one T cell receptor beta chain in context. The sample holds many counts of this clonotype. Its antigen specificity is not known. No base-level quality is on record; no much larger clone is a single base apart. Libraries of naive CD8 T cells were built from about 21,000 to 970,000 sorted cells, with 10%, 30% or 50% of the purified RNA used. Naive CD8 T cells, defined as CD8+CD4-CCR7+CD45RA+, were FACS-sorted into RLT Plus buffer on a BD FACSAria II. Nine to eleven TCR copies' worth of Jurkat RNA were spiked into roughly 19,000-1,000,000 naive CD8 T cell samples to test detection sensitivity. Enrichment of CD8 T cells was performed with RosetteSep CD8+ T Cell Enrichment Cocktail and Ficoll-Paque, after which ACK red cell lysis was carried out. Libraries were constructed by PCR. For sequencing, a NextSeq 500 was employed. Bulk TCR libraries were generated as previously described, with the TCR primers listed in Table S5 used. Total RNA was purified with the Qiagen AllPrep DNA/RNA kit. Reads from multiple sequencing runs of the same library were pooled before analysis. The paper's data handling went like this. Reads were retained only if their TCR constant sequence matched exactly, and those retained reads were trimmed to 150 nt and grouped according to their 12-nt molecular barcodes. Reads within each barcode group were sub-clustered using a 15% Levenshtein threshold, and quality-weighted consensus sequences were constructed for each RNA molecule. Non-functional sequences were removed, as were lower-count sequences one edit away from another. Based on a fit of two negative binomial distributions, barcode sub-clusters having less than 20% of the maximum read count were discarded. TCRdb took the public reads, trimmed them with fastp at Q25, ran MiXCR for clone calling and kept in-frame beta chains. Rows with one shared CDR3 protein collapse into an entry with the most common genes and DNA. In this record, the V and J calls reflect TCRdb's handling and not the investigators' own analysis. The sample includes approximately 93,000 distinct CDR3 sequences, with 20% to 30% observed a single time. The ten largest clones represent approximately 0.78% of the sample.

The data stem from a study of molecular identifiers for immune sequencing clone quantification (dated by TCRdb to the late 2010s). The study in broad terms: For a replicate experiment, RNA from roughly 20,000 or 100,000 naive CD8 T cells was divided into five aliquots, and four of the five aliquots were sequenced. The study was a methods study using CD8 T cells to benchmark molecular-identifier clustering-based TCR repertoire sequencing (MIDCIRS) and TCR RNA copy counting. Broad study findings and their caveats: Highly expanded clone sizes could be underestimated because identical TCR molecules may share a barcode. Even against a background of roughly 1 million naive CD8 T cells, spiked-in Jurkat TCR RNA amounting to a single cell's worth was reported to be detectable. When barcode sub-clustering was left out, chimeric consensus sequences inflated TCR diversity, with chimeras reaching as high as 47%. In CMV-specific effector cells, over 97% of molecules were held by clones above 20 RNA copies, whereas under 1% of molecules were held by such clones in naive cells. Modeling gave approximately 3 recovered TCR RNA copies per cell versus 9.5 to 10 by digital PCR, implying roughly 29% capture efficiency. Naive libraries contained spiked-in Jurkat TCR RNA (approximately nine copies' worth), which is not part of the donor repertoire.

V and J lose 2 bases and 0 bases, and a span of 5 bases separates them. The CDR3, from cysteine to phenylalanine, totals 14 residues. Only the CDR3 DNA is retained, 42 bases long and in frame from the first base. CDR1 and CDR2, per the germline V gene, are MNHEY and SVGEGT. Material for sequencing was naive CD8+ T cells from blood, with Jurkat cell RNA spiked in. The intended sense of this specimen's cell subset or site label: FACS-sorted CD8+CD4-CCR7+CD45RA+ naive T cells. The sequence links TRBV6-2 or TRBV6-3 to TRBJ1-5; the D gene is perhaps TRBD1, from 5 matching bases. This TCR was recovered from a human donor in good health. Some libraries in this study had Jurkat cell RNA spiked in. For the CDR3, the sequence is CASSYGGSNQPQHF. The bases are TGTGCCAGCAGTTACGGGGGTAGCAATCAGCCCCAGCATTTT.